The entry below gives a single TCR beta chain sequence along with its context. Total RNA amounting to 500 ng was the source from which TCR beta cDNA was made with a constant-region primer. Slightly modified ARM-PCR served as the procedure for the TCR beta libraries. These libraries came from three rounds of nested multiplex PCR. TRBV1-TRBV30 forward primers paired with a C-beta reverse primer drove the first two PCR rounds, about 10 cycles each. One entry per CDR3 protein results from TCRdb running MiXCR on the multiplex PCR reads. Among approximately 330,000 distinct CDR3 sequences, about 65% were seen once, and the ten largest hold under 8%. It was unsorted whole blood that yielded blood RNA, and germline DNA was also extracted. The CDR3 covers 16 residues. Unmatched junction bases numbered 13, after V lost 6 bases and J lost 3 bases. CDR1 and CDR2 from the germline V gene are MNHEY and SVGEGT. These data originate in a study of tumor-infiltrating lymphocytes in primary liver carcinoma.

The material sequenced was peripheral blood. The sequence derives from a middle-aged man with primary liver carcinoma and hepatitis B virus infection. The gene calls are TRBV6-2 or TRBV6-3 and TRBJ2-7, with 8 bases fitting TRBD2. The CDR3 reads CASRTCTSGWNYEQYF. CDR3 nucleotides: TGTGCCAGCAGAACTTGTACTAGCGGTTGGAACTACGAGCAGTACTTC.